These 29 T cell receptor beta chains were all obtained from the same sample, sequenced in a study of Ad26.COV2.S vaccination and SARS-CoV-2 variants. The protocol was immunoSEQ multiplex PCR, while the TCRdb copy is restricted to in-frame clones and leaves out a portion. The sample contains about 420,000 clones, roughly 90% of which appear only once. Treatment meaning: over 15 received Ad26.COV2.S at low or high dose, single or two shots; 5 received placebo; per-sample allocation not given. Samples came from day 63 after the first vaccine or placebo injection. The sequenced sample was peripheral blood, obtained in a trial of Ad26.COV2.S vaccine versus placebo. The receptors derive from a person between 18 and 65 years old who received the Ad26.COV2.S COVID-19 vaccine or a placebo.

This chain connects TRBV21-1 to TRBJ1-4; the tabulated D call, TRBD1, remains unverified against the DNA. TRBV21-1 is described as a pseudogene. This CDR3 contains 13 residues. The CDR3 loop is CASSNNLQEKLFF. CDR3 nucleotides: TGTGCCAGCAGCAATAACCTGCAGGAAAAACTGTTTTTT.

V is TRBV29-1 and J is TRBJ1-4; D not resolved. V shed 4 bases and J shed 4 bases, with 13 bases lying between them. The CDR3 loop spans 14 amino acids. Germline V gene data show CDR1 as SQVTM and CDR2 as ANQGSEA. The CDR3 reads CSVAVNRNNEKLFF. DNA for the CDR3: TGCAGCGTTGCCGTCAACCGCAATAATGAAAAACTGTTTTTT.

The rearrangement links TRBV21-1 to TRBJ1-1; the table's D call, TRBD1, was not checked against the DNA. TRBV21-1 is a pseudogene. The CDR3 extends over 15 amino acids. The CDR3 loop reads CASSWGAGKNTEAFF. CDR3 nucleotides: TGTGCCAGCAGCTGGGGTGCAGGGAAGAACACTGAAGCTTTCTTT.

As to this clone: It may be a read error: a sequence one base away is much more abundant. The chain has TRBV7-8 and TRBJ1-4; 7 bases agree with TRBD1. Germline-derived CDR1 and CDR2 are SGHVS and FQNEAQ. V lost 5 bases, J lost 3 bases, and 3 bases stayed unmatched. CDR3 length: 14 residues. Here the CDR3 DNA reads TGTGCCAGCAGCGCGACAGGGTCTAATGAAAAACTGTTTTTT. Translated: CASSATGSNEKLFF.

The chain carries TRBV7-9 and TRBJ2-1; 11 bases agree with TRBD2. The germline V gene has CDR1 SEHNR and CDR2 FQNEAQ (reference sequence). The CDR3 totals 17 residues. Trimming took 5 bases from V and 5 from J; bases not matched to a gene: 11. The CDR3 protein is CASSTNPGLAANNEQFF. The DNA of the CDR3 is TGTGCCAGCAGCACAAACCCGGGACTAGCGGCCAACAATGAGCAGTTCTTC.

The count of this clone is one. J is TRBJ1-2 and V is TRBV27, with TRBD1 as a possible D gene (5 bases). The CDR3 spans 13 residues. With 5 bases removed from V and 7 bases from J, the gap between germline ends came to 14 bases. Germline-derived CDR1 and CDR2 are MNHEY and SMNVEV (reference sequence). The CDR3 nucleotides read TGTGCCAGCAGTCCCTTAGCGAGGGGTGGCTACACCTTC. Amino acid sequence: CASSPLARGGYTF.

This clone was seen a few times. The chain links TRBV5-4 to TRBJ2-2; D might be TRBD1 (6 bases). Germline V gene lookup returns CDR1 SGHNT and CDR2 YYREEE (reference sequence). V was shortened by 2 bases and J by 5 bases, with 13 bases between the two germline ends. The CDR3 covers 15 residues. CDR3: CASSFRGMGTGELFF. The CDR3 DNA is TGTGCCAGCAGCTTTAGGGGGATGGGGACCGGGGAGCTGTTTTTT. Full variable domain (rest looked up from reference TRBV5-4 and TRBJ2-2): ETGVTQSPTHLIKTRGQQVTLRCSSQSGHNTVSWYQQALGQGPQFIFQYYREEENGRGNFPPRFSGLQFPNYSSELNVNALELDDSALYLCASSFRGMGTGELFFGEGSRLTVL.

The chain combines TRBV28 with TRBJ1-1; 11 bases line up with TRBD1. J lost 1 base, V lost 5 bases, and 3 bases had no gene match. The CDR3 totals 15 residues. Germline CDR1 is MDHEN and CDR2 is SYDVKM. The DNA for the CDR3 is TGTGCCAGCAGTACGGGGACAGGGGGGAACACTGAAGCTTTCTTT. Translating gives CASSTGTGGNTEAFF.

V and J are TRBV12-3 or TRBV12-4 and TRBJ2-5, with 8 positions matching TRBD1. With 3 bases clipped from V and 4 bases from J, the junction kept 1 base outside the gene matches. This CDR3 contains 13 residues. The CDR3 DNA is TGTGCCAGCAGTTTCACAGGGGGAGAGACCCAGTACTTC. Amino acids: CASSFTGGETQYF.

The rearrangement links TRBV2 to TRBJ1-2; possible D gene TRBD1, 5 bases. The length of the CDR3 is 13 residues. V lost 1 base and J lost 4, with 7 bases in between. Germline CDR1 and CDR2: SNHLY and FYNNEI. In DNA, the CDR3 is TGTGCCAGCAGTGAAGGGGGCCGCTATGGCTACACCTTC. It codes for CASSEGGRYGYTF.

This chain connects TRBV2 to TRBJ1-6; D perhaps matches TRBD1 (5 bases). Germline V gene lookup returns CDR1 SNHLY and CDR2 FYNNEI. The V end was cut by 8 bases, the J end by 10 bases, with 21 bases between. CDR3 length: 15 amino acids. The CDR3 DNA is TGTGCCAGCTCCCTTGGGGGTAGGGTAGAATCACCCCTCCACTTT. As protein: CASSLGGRVESPLHF.

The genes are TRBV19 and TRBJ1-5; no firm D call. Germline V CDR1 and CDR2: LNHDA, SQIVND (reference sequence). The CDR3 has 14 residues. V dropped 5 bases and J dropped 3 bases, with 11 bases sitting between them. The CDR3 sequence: CASSVKGFNQPQHF. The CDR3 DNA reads TGTGCCAGTAGTGTGAAGGGTTTCAATCAGCCCCAGCATTTT.

The CDR3 region is CASSQDVLAGDTQYF. The CDR3 nucleotides read TGCGCCAGCAGCCAAGATGTGCTAGCGGGGGATACGCAGTATTTT. The chain links TRBV4-3 to TRBJ2-3, with 9 positions matching TRBD2. V gave up 0 bases and J gave up 6 bases; unmatched junction bases: 4. The CDR3 runs to 15 residues. CDR1 and CDR2 (germline): LGHNA, YSLEER.

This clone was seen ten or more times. DNA for the CDR3: TGTGCCAGCAGTGAAGCCGTGACAGGGGGGGAAGAGACCCAGTACTTC. It encodes CASSEAVTGGEETQYF. The gene calls are TRBV2 and TRBJ2-5, with 9 bases that match TRBD1. The ends lost 0 bases at V and 3 bases at J; junction bases unmatched: 5. Germline CDR1 reads SNHLY; CDR2 reads FYNNEI. This CDR3 spans 16 amino acids.

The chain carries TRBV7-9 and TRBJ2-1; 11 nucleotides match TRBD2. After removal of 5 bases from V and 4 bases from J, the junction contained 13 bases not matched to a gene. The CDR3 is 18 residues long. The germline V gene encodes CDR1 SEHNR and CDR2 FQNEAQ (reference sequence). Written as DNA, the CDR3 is TGTGCCAGCAGCCCGGTGGTCACGACTAGCGGGGTGTACAATGAGCAGTTCTTC. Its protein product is CASSPVVTTSGVYNEQFF.

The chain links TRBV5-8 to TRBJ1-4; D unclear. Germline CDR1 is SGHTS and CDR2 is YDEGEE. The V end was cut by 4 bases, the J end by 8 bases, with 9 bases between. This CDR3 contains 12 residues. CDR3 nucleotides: TGTGCCAGCAGCCCCCCTCCCGAAAAACTGTTTTTT. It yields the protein CASSPPPEKLFF.

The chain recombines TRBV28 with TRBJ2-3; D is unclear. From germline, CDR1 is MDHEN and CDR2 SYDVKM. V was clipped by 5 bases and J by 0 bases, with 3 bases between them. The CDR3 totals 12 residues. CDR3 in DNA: TGTGCCAGCAGTGAGAGCACAGATACGCAGTATTTT. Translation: CASSESTDTQYF.

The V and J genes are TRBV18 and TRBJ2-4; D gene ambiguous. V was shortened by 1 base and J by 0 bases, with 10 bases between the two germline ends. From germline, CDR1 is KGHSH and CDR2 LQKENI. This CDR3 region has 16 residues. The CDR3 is CASSPLGGLAKNIQYF. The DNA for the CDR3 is TGTGCCAGCTCACCACTTGGTGGCCTAGCCAAAAACATTCAGTACTTC. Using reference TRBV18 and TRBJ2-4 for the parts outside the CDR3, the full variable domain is NAGVMQNPRHLVRRRGQEARLRCSPMKGHSHVYWYRQLPEEGLKFMVYLQKENIIDESGMPKERFSAEFPKEGPSILRIQQVVRGDSAAYFCASSPLGGLAKNIQYFGAGTRLSVL.

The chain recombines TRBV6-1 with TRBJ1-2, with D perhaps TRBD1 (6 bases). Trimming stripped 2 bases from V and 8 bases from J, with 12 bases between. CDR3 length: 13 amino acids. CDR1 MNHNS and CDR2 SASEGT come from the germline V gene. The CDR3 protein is CASSERGGWGYTF. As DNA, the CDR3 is TGTGCCAGCAGTGAAAGGGGGGGTTGGGGCTACACCTTC.

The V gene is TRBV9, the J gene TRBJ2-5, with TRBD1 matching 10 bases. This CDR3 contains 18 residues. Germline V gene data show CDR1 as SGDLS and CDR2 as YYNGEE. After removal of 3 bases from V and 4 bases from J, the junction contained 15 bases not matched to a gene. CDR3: CASSATAGDRGLGETQYF. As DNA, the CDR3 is TGTGCCAGCAGCGCTACCGCGGGTGACAGGGGGCTGGGAGAGACCCAGTACTTC.

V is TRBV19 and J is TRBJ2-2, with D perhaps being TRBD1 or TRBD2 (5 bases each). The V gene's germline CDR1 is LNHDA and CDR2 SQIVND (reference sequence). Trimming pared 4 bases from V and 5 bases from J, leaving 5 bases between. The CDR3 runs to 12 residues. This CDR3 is CASSRGTGELFF. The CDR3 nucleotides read TGTGCCAGTAGTAGGGGGACCGGGGAGCTGTTTTTT.

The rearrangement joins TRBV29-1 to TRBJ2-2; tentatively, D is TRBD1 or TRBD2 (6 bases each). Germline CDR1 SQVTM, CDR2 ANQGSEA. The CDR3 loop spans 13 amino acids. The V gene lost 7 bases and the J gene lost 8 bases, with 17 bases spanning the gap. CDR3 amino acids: CSAYNREAGELFF. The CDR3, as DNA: TGCAGCGCGTACAACAGGGAGGCGGGGGAGCTGTTTTTT.

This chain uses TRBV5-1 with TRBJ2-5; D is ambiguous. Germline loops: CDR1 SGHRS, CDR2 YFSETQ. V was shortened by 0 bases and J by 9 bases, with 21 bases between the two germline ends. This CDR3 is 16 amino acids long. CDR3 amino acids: CASSLEGEPRRWAQYF. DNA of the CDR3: TGCGCCAGCAGCTTGGAAGGCGAACCCAGGCGATGGGCCCAGTACTTC.

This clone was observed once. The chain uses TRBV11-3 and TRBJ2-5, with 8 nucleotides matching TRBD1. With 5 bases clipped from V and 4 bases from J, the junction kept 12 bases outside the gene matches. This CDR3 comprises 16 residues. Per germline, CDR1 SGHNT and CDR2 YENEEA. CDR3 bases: TGTGCCAGCAGCATGGGCCGCCGGACAGGGTTAGAGACCCAGTACTTC. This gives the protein CASSMGRRTGLETQYF.

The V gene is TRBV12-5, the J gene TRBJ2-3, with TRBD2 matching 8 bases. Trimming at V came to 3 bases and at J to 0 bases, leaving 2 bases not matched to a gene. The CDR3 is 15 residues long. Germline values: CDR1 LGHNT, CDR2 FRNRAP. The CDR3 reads CASGFGGGSTDTQYF. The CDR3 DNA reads TGTGCTAGTGGTTTTGGCGGGGGGAGCACAGATACGCAGTATTTT.

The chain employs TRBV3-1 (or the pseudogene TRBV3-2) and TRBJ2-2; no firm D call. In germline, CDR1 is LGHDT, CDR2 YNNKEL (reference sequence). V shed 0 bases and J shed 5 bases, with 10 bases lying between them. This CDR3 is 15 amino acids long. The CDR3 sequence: CASSQDWGLTGELFF. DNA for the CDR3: TGTGCCAGCAGCCAAGATTGGGGTTTAACCGGGGAGCTGTTTTTT.

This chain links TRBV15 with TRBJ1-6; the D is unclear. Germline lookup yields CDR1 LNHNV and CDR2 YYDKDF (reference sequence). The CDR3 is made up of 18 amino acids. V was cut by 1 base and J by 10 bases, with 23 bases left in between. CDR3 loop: CATSRAYEGFQKRSPLHF. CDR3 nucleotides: TGTGCCACCAGCAGAGCGTACGAAGGCTTCCAAAAAAGGTCACCCCTCCACTTT.

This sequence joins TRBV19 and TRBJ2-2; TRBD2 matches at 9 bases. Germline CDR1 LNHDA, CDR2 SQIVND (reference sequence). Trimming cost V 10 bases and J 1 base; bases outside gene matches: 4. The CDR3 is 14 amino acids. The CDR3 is CATDSGGNTGELFF. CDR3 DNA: TGTGCCACAGATAGCGGGGGGAACACCGGGGAGCTGTTTTTT.

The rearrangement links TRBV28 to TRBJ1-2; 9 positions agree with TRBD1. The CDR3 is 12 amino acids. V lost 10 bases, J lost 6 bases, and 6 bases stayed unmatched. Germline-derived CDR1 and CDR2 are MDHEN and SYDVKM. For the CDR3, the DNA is TGTGCCACCACAGGGGGCCCTAATGGCTACACCTTC. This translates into CATTGGPNGYTF.